A selection of T cell receptor beta chains follows, all from one sample in a study of blood T cell repertoires in COVID-19. The protocol was immunoSEQ multiplex PCR, while the TCRdb copy is restricted to in-frame clones and leaves out a portion. This repertoire shows approximately 60,000 clones, approximately 85% found once; its top ten account for about 17%. Sequencing was done on a sample of peripheral blood. The source of these receptors is a human donor in a cohort sampled during active COVID-19. Each CDR3 is given with its conserved first and last residue. The order of the fields is V gene, J gene, clone size, D gene, CDR3 protein, CDR3 DNA. D genes are given only for firm matches. For some rows the clone size is stated as once, few or many, or as a class when expanded; others skip it.

V gene: TRBV18; J gene: TRBJ1-4; clone size: NA; D gene: NA; CDR3 protein: CASSAGRQDNEKLFF; CDR3 DNA: TGTGCCAGCTCAGCGGGACGGCAAGATAATGAAAAACTGTTTTTT
V gene: TRBV10-3; J gene: TRBJ2-7; clone size: once; D gene: TRBD2; CDR3 protein: CAISESMLAGASYEQYF; CDR3 DNA: TGTGCCATCAGTGAGTCGATGCTAGCGGGGGCCTCCTACGAGCAGTACTTC
V gene: TRBV27; J gene: TRBJ2-7; clone size: NA; D gene: TRBD1; CDR3 protein: CASSLSWDSSYEQYF; CDR3 DNA: TGTGCCAGCAGTTTATCTTGGGACAGCTCCTACGAGCAGTACTTC
V gene: TRBV6-2/TRBV6-3; J gene: TRBJ2-5; clone size: NA; D gene: TRBD2; CDR3 protein: CASSYPTWTSGGSGGAQYF; CDR3 DNA: TGTGCCAGCAGTTACCCGACCTGGACTAGCGGGGGTAGCGGGGGGGCCCAGTACTTC
V gene: TRBV10-1; J gene: TRBJ2-3; clone size: NA; D gene: TRBD2; CDR3 protein: CASSLGTSGAIDTQYF; CDR3 DNA: TGCGCCAGCAGCCTCGGGACTAGCGGGGCAATAGATACGCAGTATTTT
V gene: TRBV6-2/TRBV6-3; J gene: TRBJ2-1; clone size: NA; D gene: TRBD1; CDR3 protein: CASSYSRTGYNEQFF; CDR3 DNA: TGTGCCAGCAGTTACTCTCGGACAGGCTACAATGAGCAGTTCTTC
V gene: TRBV7-3; J gene: TRBJ2-3; clone size: NA; D gene: TRBD2; CDR3 protein: CASSTHSGSTDTQYF; CDR3 DNA: TGTGCCAGCAGCACTCATAGCGGGAGCACAGATACGCAGTATTTT
V gene: TRBV7-2; J gene: TRBJ1-4; clone size: NA; D gene: NA; CDR3 protein: CASSFSGGFEKLFF; CDR3 DNA: TGTGCCAGCAGCTTCTCGGGTGGGTTTGAAAAACTGTTTTTT
V gene: TRBV10-3; J gene: TRBJ1-2; clone size: NA; D gene: NA; CDR3 protein: CAITAGKDYGYTF; CDR3 DNA: TGTGCCATCACAGCAGGGAAAGACTATGGCTACACCTTC
V gene: TRBV5-4; J gene: TRBJ2-5; clone size: NA; D gene: TRBD2; CDR3 protein: CASNSGSSGETQYF; CDR3 DNA: TGTGCCAGTAATAGCGGGAGCAGCGGGGAGACCCAGTACTTC
V gene: TRBV18; J gene: TRBJ2-1; clone size: NA; D gene: NA; CDR3 protein: CASSPPMGAGAGEQFF; CDR3 DNA: TGTGCCAGCTCACCACCGATGGGTGCGGGGGCAGGGGAGCAGTTCTTC
V gene: TRBV7-7; J gene: TRBJ2-5; clone size: NA; D gene: TRBD1; CDR3 protein: CASSPRTGWQETQYF; CDR3 DNA: TGTGCCAGCAGCCCGCGGACAGGGTGGCAAGAGACCCAGTACTTC
V gene: TRBV29-1; J gene: TRBJ1-2; clone size: NA; D gene: NA; CDR3 protein: CSVVGPIGVYGYTF; CDR3 DNA: TGCAGCGTTGTGGGGCCCATCGGAGTCTATGGCTACACCTTC
V gene: TRBV9; J gene: TRBJ2-7; clone size: NA; D gene: NA; CDR3 protein: CASSPDSYSYEQYF; CDR3 DNA: TGTGCCAGCAGCCCAGACTCGTACTCCTACGAGCAGTACTTC
V gene: TRBV20-1; J gene: TRBJ2-7; clone size: NA; D gene: NA; CDR3 protein: CSASGPTGNSYEQYF; CDR3 DNA: TGCAGTGCTAGTGGTCCAACAGGAAACTCCTACGAGCAGTACTTC
V gene: TRBV6-5; J gene: TRBJ2-1; clone size: few; D gene: TRBD2; CDR3 protein: CASFPPGGFEQFF; CDR3 DNA: TGTGCCAGCTTCCCCCCCGGGGGGTTTGAGCAGTTCTTC
V gene: TRBV6-6; J gene: TRBJ1-1; clone size: NA; D gene: NA; CDR3 protein: CASGLGGTTEAFF; CDR3 DNA: TGTGCCAGCGGCCTCGGGGGGACGACTGAAGCTTTCTTT
V gene: TRBV7-8; J gene: TRBJ1-1; clone size: NA; D gene: NA; CDR3 protein: CASSLAQGMGTEAFF; CDR3 DNA: TGTGCCAGCAGCTTAGCCCAGGGTATGGGCACTGAAGCTTTCTTT
V gene: TRBV19; J gene: TRBJ2-2; clone size: NA; D gene: TRBD1; CDR3 protein: CASRDREGTGELFF; CDR3 DNA: TGTGCCAGCAGGGACAGGGAGGGCACCGGGGAGCTGTTTTTT
V gene: TRBV11-2; J gene: TRBJ1-1; clone size: once; D gene: TRBD1; CDR3 protein: CASSPAPGQGGNTEAFF; CDR3 DNA: TGTGCCAGCAGCCCCGCTCCGGGACAGGGAGGGAACACTGAAGCTTTCTTT
V gene: TRBV14; J gene: TRBJ2-7; clone size: once; D gene: TRBD1; CDR3 protein: CASSQPGTGGYEQYF; CDR3 DNA: TGTGCCAGCAGCCAACCCGGGACAGGGGGCTACGAGCAGTACTTC
V gene: TRBV11-1; J gene: TRBJ2-5; clone size: NA; D gene: NA; CDR3 protein: CASSSYGEQETQYF; CDR3 DNA: TGTGCCAGCAGCTCTTACGGAGAGCAAGAGACCCAGTACTTC
V gene: TRBV4-1; J gene: TRBJ2-2; clone size: few; D gene: TRBD1; CDR3 protein: CASSLRSGQGAPGELFF; CDR3 DNA: TGCGCCAGCAGCTTACGATCGGGACAGGGGGCCCCCGGGGAGCTGTTTTTT
V gene: TRBV5-6; J gene: TRBJ2-5; clone size: NA; D gene: NA; CDR3 protein: CASSLMEETQYF; CDR3 DNA: TGTGCCAGCAGCTTGATGGAGGAGACCCAGTACTTC
V gene: TRBV6-5; J gene: TRBJ1-2; clone size: NA; D gene: NA; CDR3 protein: CASTPIGVSNYGYTF; CDR3 DNA: TGTGCCAGCACCCCGATAGGGGTGTCTAACTATGGCTACACCTTC
V gene: TRBV9; J gene: TRBJ2-5; clone size: few; D gene: TRBD1; CDR3 protein: CASSAGQRQETQYF; CDR3 DNA: TGTGCCAGCAGCGCGGGACAGCGGCAAGAGACCCAGTACTTC
V gene: TRBV7-8; J gene: TRBJ1-5; clone size: NA; D gene: NA; CDR3 protein: CASSPQGYQPQHF; CDR3 DNA: TGTGCCAGCAGCCCCCAGGGGTATCAGCCCCAGCATTTT
V gene: TRBV18; J gene: TRBJ2-1; clone size: NA; D gene: TRBD2; CDR3 protein: CASSPRLRGGTYNEQFF; CDR3 DNA: TGTGCCAGCTCACCACGGTTGCGGGGGGGCACCTACAATGAGCAGTTCTTC
V gene: TRBV5-1; J gene: TRBJ2-6; clone size: few; D gene: NA; CDR3 protein: CASGGSNGANVLTF; CDR3 DNA: TGCGCCAGCGGGGGGAGTAATGGGGCCAACGTCCTGACTTTC
V gene: TRBV19; J gene: TRBJ1-5; clone size: NA; D gene: TRBD1; CDR3 protein: CASSIEGGRGSNQPQHF; CDR3 DNA: TGTGCCAGTAGTATAGAAGGTGGCAGGGGGTCGAATCAGCCCCAGCATTTT
V gene: TRBV3-1/TRBV3-2; J gene: TRBJ1-5; clone size: NA; D gene: NA; CDR3 protein: CASSLGQINQPQHF; CDR3 DNA: TGTGCCAGCAGCCTCGGACAGATCAATCAGCCCCAGCATTTT
V gene: TRBV18; J gene: TRBJ2-3; clone size: NA; D gene: NA; CDR3 protein: CASSAGGRTDTQYF; CDR3 DNA: TGTGCCAGCTCAGCCGGGGGGCGCACAGATACGCAGTATTTT
V gene: TRBV5-1; J gene: TRBJ1-1; clone size: NA; D gene: NA; CDR3 protein: CASSPPGNLEAFF; CDR3 DNA: TGCGCCAGCAGCCCCCCCGGGAACCTTGAAGCTTTCTTT
V gene: TRBV6-5; J gene: TRBJ2-2; clone size: NA; D gene: NA; CDR3 protein: CASSYWRGELFF; CDR3 DNA: TGTGCCAGCAGTTACTGGAGGGGGGAGCTGTTTTTT
V gene: TRBV30; J gene: TRBJ1-5; clone size: NA; D gene: NA; CDR3 protein: CAWSPGGLQPQHF; CDR3 DNA: TGTGCCTGGAGCCCCGGGGGGTTGCAGCCCCAGCATTTT
V gene: TRBV6-5; J gene: TRBJ1-2; clone size: NA; D gene: TRBD1; CDR3 protein: CASRPGTGPYGYTF; CDR3 DNA: TGTGCCAGCAGACCCGGGACAGGGCCCTATGGCTACACCTTC
V gene: TRBV3-1/TRBV3-2; J gene: TRBJ2-5; clone size: NA; D gene: NA; CDR3 protein: CASSQSPGGHQETQYF; CDR3 DNA: TGTGCCAGCAGCCAAAGTCCGGGGGGCCACCAAGAGACCCAGTACTTC